This T cell receptor beta chain derives from a study of blood T cell repertoires in COVID-19. The CDR3 loop spans 15 amino acids. V lost 5 bases to trimming and J lost 0 bases; unmatched junction nucleotides: 4. From germline, CDR1 is SGHRS and CDR2 YFSETQ. Sequencing used immunoSEQ multiplex PCR; TCRdb keeps in-frame clones, though not all of them. The sample includes over 85,000 clones, 72% of them seen just once. This rearrangement joins TRBV5-1 to TRBJ2-3; TRBD2 matches 9 bases. Material: peripheral blood. The clonotype comes from a woman in her sixties with acute or convalescent COVID-19. CDR3 amino acids: CASRIAGESTDTQYF. The CDR3 coding sequence is TGCGCCAGCAGGATAGCGGGGGAGAGCACAGATACGCAGTATTTT.